This T cell receptor beta chain originates from a study of CD8+CD57+ T cells in acquired aplastic anemia. Looking at the study overall: The average for DNA from sorted CD4+ and CD8+ cells was about 2.9 ug.

Only patients with CD8+CD57+ cell expansion on flow cytometry were chosen for sequencing. Every patient presented with severe acquired aplastic anemia. Blood was sampled before the patients had received any therapy. The CDR3 length is 17 residues. Germline CDR1 reads MGHDK; CDR2 reads SYGVNS. Trimming removed 1 base at V and 4 bases at J, with 19 bases between. There are many counts of this clonotype. What it recognizes is unknown. Profiles of TCR beta VDJ and CDR3 were generated from a genomic DNA template. One entry per CDR3 protein results from TCRdb running MiXCR on the reads. This table has more than 200,000 distinct CDR3 sequences, about half appearing once. Notes on the study in general: Between patients and controls, about 31 CD8+ CDR3 sequences were found in common.

The chain is built from TRBV25-1 and TRBJ1-2, with a tentative D call TRBD1 (6 bases). Specimen: sorted CD4+, CD8+, or CD8+CD57+ T cells (not recorded which) from PBMCs. The TCR comes from a human donor with aplastic anemia. Here the CDR3 DNA reads TGTGCCAGCAGTGAATTTAGCCCGGACACAGGGCCCTATGGCTACACCTTC. It yields the protein CASSEFSPDTGPYGYTF.